This T cell receptor (beta chain) was sequenced during a study of Ad26.COV2.S vaccination and SARS-CoV-2 variants. Broader study findings: A substantial breadth of spike-specific CD8+ and CD4+ T cell responses after vaccination has been reported.

Details on this clone: Its cognate antigen is unknown.

Assay: immunoSEQ multiplex PCR; the TCRdb copy retains only in-frame clones and omits some. The data hold roughly 500,000 clones, with around nine tenths observed a single time. This sample's treatment: roughly 19 received Ad26.COV2.S at low or high dose, single or two shots; 5 received placebo; per-sample allocation not given. The investigators took samples on day 63 after the first vaccine or placebo injection. The study used a vaccine consisting of an Ad26 vector that expressed Wuhan-strain SARS-CoV-2 spike. CDR3 length: 15 amino acids. Germline values: CDR1 SGHTA, CDR2 FQGNSA. The V gene lost 5 bases and the J gene lost 3 bases, with 14 bases spanning the gap.

Sequencing used peripheral blood, obtained in a trial of Ad26.COV2.S vaccine versus placebo. The chain carries TRBV7-2 and TRBJ2-1, with D perhaps TRBD2 (6 bases). The source of this sequence is a person aged 18-60 years who received the Ad26.COV2.S COVID-19 vaccine or a placebo. The CDR3 coding sequence is TGTGCCAGCAGCATTCACTGGGGGGACTACAATGAGCAGTTCTTC. Translating gives CASSIHWGDYNEQFF.